These 13 T cell receptor beta chains were sequenced from one sample in a study of spatial heterogeneity in lung cancer. The time point denotes: sample taken at primary tumor resection. Without sorting, whole RNA was sequenced from tumor, nontumor lung or frozen PBMC. TCRdb ran MiXCR on the 5' RACE reads and lists one entry per CDR3 protein. In the table there are tens of thousands of distinct CDR3 sequences, about an eighth of which are singletons. The sequenced sample was PBMCs, obtained at surgery. These receptors were collected from a male donor with early-stage non-small cell lung cancer.

Comment on this clonotype: One end of the junction fails to match germline, which may point to a read error. The chain joins TRBV27 to TRBJ2-7; weak D call: TRBD1 (5 bases). Germline CDR1 is MNHEY and CDR2 is SMNVEV (reference sequence). This CDR3 region has 13 residues. In DNA, the CDR3 is TGTGCCAGCGGTTTATCAATAGGGGACGAGCAGTACTTC. This encodes CASGLSIGDEQYF.

In its sample, this clonotype was seen many times. The chain has TRBV5-1 and TRBJ2-3; D possibly corresponds to TRBD1 (5 bases). CDR3 length: 14 residues. CDR1 and CDR2 (germline): SGHRS, YFSETQ. V was cut by 0 bases and J by 0 bases, with 5 bases left in between. CDR3: CASSLEGSTDTQYF. The DNA of the CDR3 is TGCGCCAGCAGCTTGGAGGGGAGCACAGATACGCAGTATTTT.

In its sample, this clonotype was seen a few times. The CDR3 DNA is TGTGCCAGCGGTCCCGGCAGAGATACGCAGTATTTT. Amino acids: CASGPGRDTQYF. The chain joins TRBV6-2 or TRBV6-3 to TRBJ2-3; D remains ambiguous. The ends were cut back, 8 bases at V and 5 bases at J, with 11 bases in the middle. Germline assignment: CDR1 MNHEY and CDR2 SVGEGT. This CDR3 contains 12 residues.

This clonotype was recorded many times. The V gene is TRBV5-6, the J gene TRBJ2-4; a weak D match, TRBD2 (5 bases). The CDR3 extends over 15 amino acids. Germline V gene data show CDR1 as SGHDT and CDR2 as YYEEEE. Trimming stripped 1 base from V and 3 bases from J, with 11 bases between. For the CDR3, the DNA is TGTGCCAGCAGCTTGCCCGGGGTAGGCAAAAACATTCAGTACTTC. It yields the protein CASSLPGVGKNIQYF.

The V call is TRBV12-3 or TRBV12-4, the J call TRBJ1-3; D remains ambiguous. The CDR3 loop spans 15 amino acids. V lost 3 bases, J lost 0 bases, and 9 bases lay in between. CDR3 in DNA: TGTGCCAGCAGTTTGCTTGCAATCTCTGGAAACACCATATATTTT. Residues: CASSLLAISGNTIYF.

This sequence joins TRBV6-2 or TRBV6-3 and TRBJ2-4; possible D gene TRBD2, 6 bases. The germline V and J ends were trimmed by 0 bases and 6 bases, with 15 bases remaining between them. The CDR3 loop spans 16 amino acids. Germline values: CDR1 MNHEY, CDR2 SVGEGT. The CDR3 protein is CASSYSIGSPPNIQYF. CDR3 DNA sequence: TGTGCCAGCAGTTACTCTATCGGGAGCCCTCCAAACATTCAGTACTTC.

The V and J genes are TRBV6-2 or TRBV6-3 and TRBJ1-5; no firm D call. Germline assignment: CDR1 MNHEY and CDR2 SVGEGT. The CDR3 is made up of 12 amino acids. V lost 6 bases and J 3 bases, leaving 6 bases between the germline ends. As DNA, the CDR3 is TGTGCCAGCAGCACCCCCAATCAGCCCCAGCATTTT. Translated: CASSTPNQPQHF.

This clonotype was counted only a few times. The rearrangement links TRBV10-3 to TRBJ2-5; D remains unclear. The germline V gene has CDR1 ENHRY and CDR2 SYGVKD. V lost 2 bases and J lost 9, with 7 bases in between. This CDR3 has 11 amino acids. In DNA, the CDR3 is TGTGCCATCAGTGAGCGAAGGGCCCAGTACTTC. Its translation is CAISERRAQYF.

The table lists this clonotype with a few counts. This chain connects TRBV28 to TRBJ2-5; perhaps TRBD1 as D (6 bases). Germline assignment: CDR1 MDHEN and CDR2 SYDVKM. V was cut by 5 bases and J by 7 bases, with 17 bases left in between. The CDR3 is 14 residues long. CDR3 nucleotides: TGTGCCAGCAGTGGGGACACCCCTTTGGGGACCCAGTACTTC. Amino acids: CASSGDTPLGTQYF.

The table lists this clonotype with a few counts. The V gene is TRBV7-9, the J gene TRBJ2-3; maybe TRBD1 (5 bases). The CDR3 consists of 15 residues. V lost 7 bases and J lost 5, with 19 bases in between. Germline V gives CDR1 SEHNR, CDR2 FQNEAQ (reference sequence). The CDR3 nucleotides are TGTGCCAGCAATTCGGACAAGGAGAATAGAGATACGCAGTATTTT. Translating gives CASNSDKENRDTQYF.

V gene TRBV20-1 combines with J gene TRBJ2-3; D gene uncertain. Germline V gene sequence: CDR1 DFQATT, CDR2 SNEGSKA (reference sequence). This CDR3 comprises 10 residues. Trimming removed 3 bases at V and 7 bases at J, with 5 bases between. This CDR3 reads CSARLNTQYF. The CDR3 bases are TGCAGTGCTAGGTTAAATACGCAGTATTTT.

This clonotype was detected only a few times. This CDR3 is CASSLRAAGQGDTSEAFF. CDR3 DNA sequence: TGTGCCAGCAGCCTTCGCGCGGCCGGGCAGGGGGATACCTCTGAAGCTTTCTTT. The rearrangement links TRBV7-2 to TRBJ1-1; TRBD1 agrees at 7 bases. V was pared by 5 bases and J by 6 bases, with 21 bases of the junction left unmatched. The germline V gene encodes CDR1 SGHTA and CDR2 FQGNSA. The CDR3 extends over 18 amino acids. The full variable domain, with the rest looked up from reference TRBV7-2 and TRBJ1-1, is GAGVSQSPSNKVTEKGKDVELRCDPISGHTALYWYRQSLGQGLEFLIYFQGNSAPDKSGLPSDRFSAERTGGSVSTLTIQRTQQEDSAVYLCASSLRAAGQGDTSEAFFGQGTRLTVV.

This clonotype was recorded many times. The chain employs TRBV12-3 or TRBV12-4 and TRBJ1-5; no firm D call. V lost 6 bases and J lost 1, with 7 bases in between. The CDR3 length is 13 residues. The CDR3 sequence is CASSRESNQPQHF. The CDR3 bases are TGTGCCAGCAGCCGGGAAAGCAATCAGCCCCAGCATTTT.